What follows describes a single T cell receptor beta chain. Antigen: not known. Measured with immunoSEQ multiplex PCR; TCRdb has only the in-frame clones, and not every one. Of around 51,000 clones listed, over 65% were seen once; the top ten hold under 2.5%. The sample originates from a study of OX40 agonist ivuxolimab in advanced cancers. About the research overall: Patients achieving partial responses numbered three: one hepatocellular carcinoma case and two cutaneous melanoma cases. Study-wide results and limits: On average, CD8+ T cells showed a greater number of expanded clones than CD4+.

The CDR3 sequence is 15 residues long. V dropped 5 bases and J dropped 1 base, with 11 bases sitting between them. Germline V CDR1 and CDR2: SEHNR, FQNEAQ (reference sequence). Samples were taken at baseline and on day 1 of cycles 4 and 7. This sequence originates from an adult with an advanced solid tumor such as melanoma, head and neck, liver or kidney cancer. The V gene is TRBV7-9, the J gene TRBJ2-2, with a tentative D call TRBD2 (6 bases). The source material was CD4+ or CD8+ T cells sorted from blood, sampled in a trial of the OX40 agonist ivuxolimab. The CDR3 DNA sequence: TGTGCCAGCAGCCGGGACTCTCTGAACACCGGGGAGCTGTTTTTT. This codes for CASSRDSLNTGELFF.